This T cell receptor (beta chain) was captured in a study of CD8+ T cells in alopecia areata. Sequencing templates came from extracted RNA that was reverse transcribed into cDNA. TCRdb's copy holds only in-frame clones and misses some; the assay was immunoSEQ multiplex PCR. Of roughly 32,000 clones detected, approximately 56% appear once; the ten largest clones hold over 15%. Specimen: NKG2D-high CD8+ T cells sorted from blood. The TCR comes from a human donor with alopecia areata.

The CDR3 region has the DNA TGTGCCTGGAGTACTCCCGACTATCTAGCCAAAAACATTCAGTACTTC. As protein: CAWSTPDYLAKNIQYF. The chain has TRBV30 and TRBJ2-4; D might be TRBD2 (5 bases). The CDR3 length is 16 residues. Trimming removed 2 bases from V and 0 bases from J, with 14 bases in between. The germline CDR1 and CDR2 sequences are GTSNPN and SVGIG (reference sequence).